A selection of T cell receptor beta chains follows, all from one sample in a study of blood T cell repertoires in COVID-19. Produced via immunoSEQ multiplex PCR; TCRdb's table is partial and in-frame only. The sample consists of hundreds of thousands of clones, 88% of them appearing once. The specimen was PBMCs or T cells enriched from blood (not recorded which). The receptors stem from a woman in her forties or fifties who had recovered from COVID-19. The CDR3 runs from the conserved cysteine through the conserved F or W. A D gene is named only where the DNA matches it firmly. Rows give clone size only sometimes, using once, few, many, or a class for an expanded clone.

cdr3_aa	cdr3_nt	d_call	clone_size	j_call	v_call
CASSAPGTLHF	TGTGCCAGCAGCGCGCCGGGGACCCTCCACTTT	.	.	TRBJ1-6	TRBV9
CASSKPHPADEQFF	TGTGCCAGCAGCAAGCCGCATCCGGCGGATGAGCAGTTCTTC	.	few	TRBJ2-1	TRBV14
CASSFTSGRSETQYF	TGTGCCAGCAGTTTCACTAGCGGGAGGTCCGAGACCCAGTACTTC	TRBD2	.	TRBJ2-5	TRBV28
CASSLMGGSYEQYF	TGCGCCAGCAGCTTGATGGGGGGGAGCTACGAGCAGTACTTC	TRBD2	.	TRBJ2-7	TRBV5-1
CSVEGSGVTYEQYF	TGCAGCGTTGAAGGCTCAGGGGTGACCTACGAGCAGTACTTC	.	.	TRBJ2-7	TRBV29-1
CASSLTDRMSSYEQYF	TGTGCCAGCAGCTTGACGGACAGGATGAGCTCCTACGAGCAGTACTTC	TRBD1	.	TRBJ2-7	TRBV5-6
CASLKDRSTDTQYF	TGTGCCAGCTTGAAGGACAGAAGCACAGATACGCAGTATTTT	.	.	TRBJ2-3	TRBV7-9
CASSLSGQPQHF	TGTGCCAGCAGTTTATCAGGACAGCCCCAGCATTTT	.	few	TRBJ1-5	TRBV28
CASSPDSRPEAFF	TGCGCCAGCAGCCCGGACAGTCGCCCTGAAGCTTTCTTT	.	.	TRBJ1-1	TRBV5-1
CASSQALGLAGWADTQYF	TGTGCCAGCAGCCAAGCCCTGGGACTAGCGGGATGGGCAGATACGCAGTATTTT	TRBD2	.	TRBJ2-3	TRBV3-1/TRBV3-2
CAISWISEANEQFF	TGTGCCATCAGCTGGATTTCGGAGGCCAATGAGCAGTTCTTC	.	.	TRBJ2-1	TRBV10-3
CASSLVRNTEAFF	TGTGCCAGCAGCTTAGTTAGGAACACTGAAGCTTTCTTT	.	.	TRBJ1-1	TRBV11-2
CASSLGLAGVRETQYF	TGTGCTAGCAGCTTGGGACTAGCGGGAGTTCGAGAGACCCAGTACTTC	TRBD2	once	TRBJ2-5	TRBV7-7
CASSYTSGSYNEQFF	TGTGCCAGCAGCTACACTAGCGGGAGTTACAATGAGCAGTTCTTC	TRBD2	.	TRBJ2-1	TRBV5-4
CASSESAVLDTEAFF	TGTGCCAGCAGTGAATCCGCGGTCTTGGACACTGAAGCTTTCTTT	.	.	TRBJ1-1	TRBV25-1
CASSQTSGDNEQFF	TGTGCCAGCTCACAGACTAGCGGGGACAATGAGCAGTTCTTC	TRBD2	.	TRBJ2-1	TRBV18
CASSFATQNTGELFF	TGTGCCAGCAGCTTTGCGACACAGAACACCGGGGAGCTGTTTTTT	.	.	TRBJ2-2	TRBV11-2
CASSLPGQGINEQYF	TGCGCCAGCAGCTTACCGGGACAGGGAATCAACGAGCAGTACTTC	TRBD1	.	TRBJ2-7	TRBV5-1